This T cell receptor (beta chain) was sequenced in a study of blood T cell repertoires in COVID-19. Study overall: PBMCs, B-cell-depleted T cells, or T cells provided the cDNA or gDNA that made up the material.

V gave up 8 bases and J gave up 1 base; unmatched junction bases: 4. Germline V lookup: CDR1 LGHDT, CDR2 YNNKEL (reference sequence). There are 14 residues in the CDR3. Participants were aged about 18 to 95 years, lived in under 30 US areas, and enrolled virtually. Researchers sorted participants into cohorts using their self-reported clinical history. Authors' analysis steps: Reference gene primer amplification in the assay estimated nucleated cell counts. The method was immunoSEQ multiplex PCR; TCRdb's version includes in-frame clones alone and lacks a portion of them. Clonal size and the V and J genes are those of that table, whereas D and trimming came from the DNA. Among some 300,000 clones, roughly 90% were seen once, and the ten largest hold 2.9%.

What was sequenced was PBMCs or T cells enriched from blood (not recorded which). The sequence was collected from a woman in her forties or fifties who had been exposed to COVID-19. This chain joins TRBV3-1 (or the pseudogene TRBV3-2) and TRBJ2-3; 9 bases fit TRBD2. The CDR3 here is CASGLAGGTDTQYF. The CDR3 bases are TGTGCCAGCGGCTTAGCGGGGGGCACAGATACGCAGTATTTT.